The sequence of this T cell receptor beta chain was determined in a study of T cells in Graves' hyperthyroidism and ophthalmopathy. This clonotype was observed many times. A patient was excluded if there was uncontrolled infection, other autoimmune disease, pregnancy or lactation. The blood sample was taken at first hyperthyroidism diagnosis, before any ophthalmopathy symptoms. Extraction of PBMCs used approximately 10 ml of fresh peripheral blood. The CDR3 has 17 residues. Trimming shortened V by 6 bases and J by 5 bases, and 20 bases separated the two germline ends. CDR1 is MDHEN, CDR2 SYDVKM, per germline. TCR beta CDR3 region amplification was performed from RNA transcripts. A set of HTBI primers served as the primers for a first-round RT-PCR of the TCR CDR3. TCRdb processed the multiplex PCR reads anew with MiXCR; each CDR3 protein has one entry. The sample has some 24,000 distinct CDR3 sequences; about 49% are singletons.

The receptor comes from a woman in her thirties or forties with Graves' hyperthyroidism that later progressed to Graves' ophthalmopathy. This chain links TRBV28 with TRBJ1-6, with D unclear. The sample taken for sequencing was blood. CDR3 sequence: CASSPRRAILNNSPLHF. CDR3 DNA: TGTGCCAGCAGCCCTAGGCGGGCGATCCTCAATAATTCACCCCTCCACTTT.